A single sample is the source of the 13 T cell receptor beta chains below, sequenced in a study of brain T cells in children with intractable seizures. The protocol was immunoSEQ multiplex PCR, while the TCRdb copy is restricted to in-frame clones and leaves out a portion. This sample has roughly 80,000 clones, with roughly 91% found just once. The sequences come from peripheral blood, collected at surgery. The receptors shown here come from a boy in the first two years of life with tuberous sclerosis and intractable seizures.

The CDR3 spells CASSVSGSTNEKLFF. CDR3 nucleotide sequence: TGTGCCAGCAGCGTTTCAGGGTCAACTAATGAAAAACTGTTTTTT. This chain connects TRBV9 to TRBJ1-4; D might be TRBD1 (5 bases). This CDR3 is built from 15 residues. The ends were cut back, 2 bases at V and 0 bases at J, with 8 bases in the middle. The germline gives CDR1 SGDLS, CDR2 YYNGEE.

The chain links TRBV6-6 to TRBJ2-2; D tentatively reads TRBD1 or TRBD2 (7 bases each). This CDR3 has 16 residues. Germline loops: CDR1 MNHNY, CDR2 SVGAGI (reference sequence). V was pared by 7 bases and J by 7 bases, with 22 bases between. The CDR3 reads CASTHGEGAINGELFF. In DNA, the CDR3 is TGTGCCAGCACCCACGGGGAGGGGGCGATTAACGGGGAGCTGTTTTTT.

This clone occurred once. The chain carries TRBV7-9 and TRBJ1-2; D might be TRBD1 (5 bases). Trimming stripped 1 base from V and 1 base from J, with 16 bases between. The CDR3 contains 17 residues. CDR1 and CDR2 (germline): SEHNR, FQNEAQ (reference sequence). The CDR3 is CASSLVGETALNYGYTF. In nucleotides, the CDR3 is TGTGCCAGCAGCTTAGTGGGGGAGACAGCGCTTAACTATGGCTACACCTTC.

This chain joins TRBV3-1 (or the pseudogene TRBV3-2) and TRBJ1-6, with D perhaps TRBD1 (5 bases). Looked up from germline, CDR1 is LGHDT and CDR2 is YNNKEL (reference sequence). This CDR3 contains 16 residues. Trimming removed 0 bases from V and 6 bases from J, with 12 bases in between. Written as DNA, the CDR3 is TGTGCCAGCAGCCAAGATTCCCCAGGGAGTAATTCACCCCTCCACTTT. It encodes CASSQDSPGSNSPLHF.

The genes are TRBV29-1 and TRBJ2-1, with TRBD2 matching 11 bases. The CDR3 spans 18 residues. CDR1 and CDR2 (germline): SQVTM, ANQGSEA. Trimming at V came to 3 bases and at J to 4 bases, leaving 14 bases not matched to a gene. CDR3: CSVDPGGLADRAYNEQFF. In nucleotides, the CDR3 is TGCAGCGTTGACCCAGGGGGACTAGCGGATCGGGCGTACAATGAGCAGTTCTTC.

The rearrangement links TRBV7-2 to TRBJ1-1; a weak D match, TRBD1 (5 bases). Germline loops: CDR1 SGHTA, CDR2 FQGNSA. V shed 4 bases and J shed 2 bases, with 8 bases lying between them. The CDR3 length is 13 residues. CDR3 in amino acids: CASSYRGNTEAFF. The CDR3 DNA sequence: TGTGCCAGCAGCTATCGGGGCAACACTGAAGCTTTCTTT.

J is TRBJ1-2 and V is TRBV5-1; D remains ambiguous. This CDR3 spans 15 amino acids. CDR1 SGHRS and CDR2 YFSETQ come from the germline V gene. With 4 bases removed from V and 4 bases from J, the gap between germline ends came to 17 bases. CDR3 DNA: TGCGCCAGCAGCCCCTACCGTCTAGAGTCCTATGGCTACACCTTC. The encoded protein is CASSPYRLESYGYTF.

In regard to this clone: Germline and junction disagree at one end, which may indicate a read error. The J gene is TRBJ2-7, the V gene TRBV7-9; D tentatively fits TRBD1 or TRBD2 (5 bases each). The V gene's germline CDR1 is SEHNR and CDR2 FQNEAQ (reference sequence). The CDR3 is 17 amino acids. This chain's CDR3 is CASRLAPGRVTDYEQYF. In DNA form, the CDR3 reads TGTGCCAGCAGGTTAGCCCCAGGGCGGGTAACAGACTACGAGCAGTACTTC.

This chain connects TRBV12-3 or TRBV12-4 to TRBJ2-3; TRBD2 is a possible D gene (6 bases). Trimming pared 1 base from V and 6 bases from J, leaving 8 bases between. The CDR3 is 13 amino acids. The CDR3 reads CASSLGRADTQYF. The DNA of the CDR3 is TGTGCCAGCAGTTTAGGGAGGGCCGATACGCAGTATTTT.

This chain connects TRBV15 to TRBJ1-2; D gene unclear. The germline V gene encodes CDR1 LNHNV and CDR2 YYDKDF (reference sequence). V shed 0 bases and J shed 5 bases, with 4 bases lying between them. The CDR3 has 12 amino acids. The CDR3 DNA is TGTGCCACCAGCAGAGATTATTATGGCTACACCTTC. It translates to CATSRDYYGYTF. The full variable domain, completed using reference TRBV15 and TRBJ1-2, is DAMVIQNPRYQVTQFGKPVTLSCSQTLNHNVMYWYQQKSSQAPKLLFHYYDKDFNNEADTPDNFQSRRPNTSFCFLDIRSPGLGDTAMYLCATSRDYYGYTFGSGTRLTVV.

This clone has only one observation. The chain uses TRBV29-1 and TRBJ1-1, with TRBD1 matching 12 bases. V gave up 7 bases and J gave up 6 bases; unmatched junction bases: 6. The CDR3 is 13 residues long. Germline loops: CDR1 SQVTM, CDR2 ANQGSEA. The CDR3 DNA reads as TGCAGCGGGGGACAGGGGGCAAACTCTGAAGCTTTCTTT. Protein product: CSGGQGANSEAFF. Full variable domain (remainder filled in from reference TRBV29-1 and TRBJ1-1): SAVISQKPSRDICQRGTSLTIQCQVDSQVTMMFWYRQQPGQSLTLIATANQGSEATYESGFVIDKFPISRPNLTFSTLTVSNMSPEDSSIYLCSGGQGANSEAFFGQGTRLTVV.

This rearrangement joins TRBV9 to TRBJ2-5, with 12 bases matching TRBD1. This CDR3 contains 16 residues. Per the germline V gene, CDR1 is SGDLS and CDR2 is YYNGEE. The ends lost 4 bases at V and 4 bases at J; junction bases unmatched: 8. CDR3 DNA: TGTGCCAGCAGCCCCTTCGGGACAGGGGGCTCAGAGACCCAGTACTTC. It yields the protein CASSPFGTGGSETQYF.

The chain recombines TRBV3-1 (or the pseudogene TRBV3-2) with TRBJ2-7, with no clear D. V gave up 3 bases and J gave up 4 bases, with 7 bases separating them. There are 12 residues in the CDR3. Germline-derived CDR1 and CDR2 are LGHDT and YNNKEL (reference sequence). The CDR3 sequence: CASSHLGYEQYF. The DNA of the CDR3 is TGTGCCAGCAGCCACCTGGGTTACGAGCAGTACTTC.